These 5 T cell receptor beta chains were sequenced from one sample in a study of blood T cell repertoires in COVID-19. Generated by immunoSEQ multiplex PCR, the TCRdb table keeps only in-frame clones and is missing some. This sample has about 200,000 clones, with 65% to 90% found just once. The material sequenced was PBMCs or T cells enriched from blood (not recorded which). The receptor source for this set is an older woman with acute COVID-19.

This clone has a handful of counts. An end of the junction differs from the germline gene, which may be a read error. The rearrangement uses TRBV6-5 and TRBJ2-7; no definite D call. CDR1 and CDR2 (germline): MNHEY, SVGAGI. The CDR3 has 14 amino acids. In nucleotides, the CDR3 is TGTGCCAGCAGTTACTCGATGGTTACGGCAGGAAAGGACTTC. It is translated as CASSYSMVTAGKDF.

CDR3 DNA: TGTGCCACCTCCCGCGGAGAAGGAGTAGGGGCCAACGTCCTGACTTTC. Encoded protein: CATSRGEGVGANVLTF. The rearrangement uses TRBV10-3 and TRBJ2-6, with no clear D. CDR1 and CDR2 (germline): ENHRY, SYGVKD. Between the trimmed V and J ends, which lost 10 bases and 4 bases, there was a span of 20 bases. This CDR3 is built from 16 residues.

J is TRBJ2-1 and V is TRBV24-1; D is ambiguous. CDR1 and CDR2 (germline): KGHDR, SFDVKD. V lost 8 bases and J 0 bases, leaving 13 bases between the germline ends. CDR3 length equals 15 residues. The CDR3, as DNA: TGTGCCACCATGCCCCACTGGAGCTCCTACAATGAGCAGTTCTTC. Translation gives CATMPHWSSYNEQFF.

This clone appeared once. The gene calls are TRBV4-2 and TRBJ1-1; unclear D gene. CDR1 and CDR2 from the germline V gene are LGHNA and YNFKEQ. V shed 0 bases and J shed 5 bases, with 13 bases lying between them. The CDR3 is 15 residues long. The CDR3 sequence: CASSQDIEGGTEAFF. CDR3 in DNA: TGTGCCAGCAGCCAAGATATCGAAGGCGGGACTGAAGCTTTCTTT.

The chain links TRBV19 to TRBJ1-2; 7 bases are shared with TRBD1. J gave up 11 bases and V 5 bases, and 20 bases lay outside the gene matches. CDR1 LNHDA and CDR2 SQIVND come from the germline V gene (reference sequence). The CDR3 length is 16 residues. CDR3 region: CASSRLGTDRRSSYTF. The DNA for the CDR3 is TGTGCCAGTAGTCGGCTAGGGACAGACCGCCGAAGTTCGTACACCTTC.